This T cell receptor (beta chain) originates from a study of blood T cell repertoires in COVID-19. On the study more broadly: Acute and convalescent COVID-19 specimens originated in the United States, Italy and Spain. T cells, B-cell-depleted T cells, or PBMCs supplied cDNA or gDNA.

Authors' analysis steps: How many nucleated cells were present was estimated from reference gene primer amplification. The repertoire was sequenced with immunoSEQ multiplex PCR; TCRdb's copy has only in-frame clones and lacks some. V and J calls plus clone size are reproduced from that table; the DNA served to infer D and trimming. The sample holds fewer than 350,000 clones, approximately 87% seen once. CDR3 size: 15 residues. In Seattle, patients joined the study during active infection and were tracked longitudinally. This receptor was identified in a woman aged 25 to 39 with COVID-19, enrolled during active disease. J is TRBJ2-3 and V is TRBV12-2; the table's D call, TRBD1, was not checked against the DNA. TRBV12-2 is a documented pseudogene. The sample consisted of peripheral blood. CDR3 DNA: TGTGCAAGTCGCTGGGACACAGAGGCGGGAGATACGCAGTATTTT. Amino acids: CASRWDTEAGDTQYF.